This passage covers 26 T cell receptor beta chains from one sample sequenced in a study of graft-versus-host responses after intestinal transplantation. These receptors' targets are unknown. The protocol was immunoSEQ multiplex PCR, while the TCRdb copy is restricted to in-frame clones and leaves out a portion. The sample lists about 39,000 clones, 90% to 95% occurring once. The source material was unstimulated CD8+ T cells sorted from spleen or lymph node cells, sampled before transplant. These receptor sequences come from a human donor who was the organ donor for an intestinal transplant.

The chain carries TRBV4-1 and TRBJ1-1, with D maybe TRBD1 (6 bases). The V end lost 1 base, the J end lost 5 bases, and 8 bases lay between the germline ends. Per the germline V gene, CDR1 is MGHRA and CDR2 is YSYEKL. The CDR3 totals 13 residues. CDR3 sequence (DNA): TGCGCCAGCAGCCAAGTAACAGGGACTGAAGCTTTCTTT. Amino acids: CASSQVTGTEAFF.

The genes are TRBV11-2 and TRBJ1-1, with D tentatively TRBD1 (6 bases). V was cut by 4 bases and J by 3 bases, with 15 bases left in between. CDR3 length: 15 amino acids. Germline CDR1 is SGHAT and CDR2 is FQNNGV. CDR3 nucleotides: TGTGCCAGCAGCTCTTACCGACAGGCTTACACTGAAGCTTTCTTT. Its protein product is CASSSYRQAYTEAFF.

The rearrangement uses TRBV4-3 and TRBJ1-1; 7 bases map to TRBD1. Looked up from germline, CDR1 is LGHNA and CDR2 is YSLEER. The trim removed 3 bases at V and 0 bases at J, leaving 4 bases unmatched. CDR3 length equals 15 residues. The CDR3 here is CASSQYRGLNTEAFF. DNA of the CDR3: TGCGCCAGCAGCCAGTACAGGGGCCTGAACACTGAAGCTTTCTTT.

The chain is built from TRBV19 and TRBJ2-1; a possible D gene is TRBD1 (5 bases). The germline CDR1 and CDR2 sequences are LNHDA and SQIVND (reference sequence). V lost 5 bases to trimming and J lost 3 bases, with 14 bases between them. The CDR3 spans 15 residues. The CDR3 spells CASSLDDSYYNEQFF. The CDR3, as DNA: TGTGCCAGTAGTCTTGATGACAGCTACTACAATGAGCAGTTCTTC.

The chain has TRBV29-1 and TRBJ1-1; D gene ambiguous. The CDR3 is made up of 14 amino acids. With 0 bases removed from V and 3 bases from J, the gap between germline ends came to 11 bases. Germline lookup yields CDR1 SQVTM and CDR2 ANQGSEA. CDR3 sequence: CSVEDSGRDTEAFF. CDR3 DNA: TGCAGCGTTGAAGACTCCGGACGGGACACTGAAGCTTTCTTT. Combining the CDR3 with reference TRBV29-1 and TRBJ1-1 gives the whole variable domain SAVISQKPSRDICQRGTSLTIQCQVDSQVTMMFWYRQQPGQSLTLIATANQGSEATYESGFVIDKFPISRPNLTFSTLTVSNMSPEDSSIYLCSVEDSGRDTEAFFGQGTRLTVV.

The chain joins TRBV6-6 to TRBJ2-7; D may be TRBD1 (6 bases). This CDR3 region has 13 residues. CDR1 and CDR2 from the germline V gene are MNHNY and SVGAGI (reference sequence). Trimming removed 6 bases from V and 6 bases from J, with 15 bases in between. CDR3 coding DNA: TGTGCCAGCAGGCCGGGACACCTCTCCGAGCAGTACTTC. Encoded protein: CASRPGHLSEQYF.

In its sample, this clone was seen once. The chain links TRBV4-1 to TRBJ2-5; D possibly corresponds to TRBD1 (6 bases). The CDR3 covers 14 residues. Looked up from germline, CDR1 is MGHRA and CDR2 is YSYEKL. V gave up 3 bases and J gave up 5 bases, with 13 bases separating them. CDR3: CASSQQQGVETQYF. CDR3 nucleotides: TGCGCCAGCAGCCAGCAACAGGGTGTTGAGACCCAGTACTTC.

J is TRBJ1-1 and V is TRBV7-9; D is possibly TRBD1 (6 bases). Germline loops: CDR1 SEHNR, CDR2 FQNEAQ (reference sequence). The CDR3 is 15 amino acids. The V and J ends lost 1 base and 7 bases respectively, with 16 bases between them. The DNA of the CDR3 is TGTGCCAGCAGCTTAGGGGGGGGGCGAGTTGGTGAAGCTTTCTTT. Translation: CASSLGGGRVGEAFF.

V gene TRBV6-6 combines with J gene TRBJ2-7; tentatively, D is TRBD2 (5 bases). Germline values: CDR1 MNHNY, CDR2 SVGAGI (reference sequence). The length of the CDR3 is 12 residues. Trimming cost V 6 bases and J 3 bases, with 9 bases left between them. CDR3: CASSTRVYEQYF. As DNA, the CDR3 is TGTGCCAGCAGCACTAGGGTCTACGAGCAGTACTTC.

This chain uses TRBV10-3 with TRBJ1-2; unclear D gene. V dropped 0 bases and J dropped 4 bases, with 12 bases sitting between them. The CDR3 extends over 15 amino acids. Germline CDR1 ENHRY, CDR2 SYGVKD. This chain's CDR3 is CAISESLVHSYGYTF. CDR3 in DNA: TGTGCCATCAGTGAGTCTTTGGTGCATTCCTATGGCTACACCTTC.

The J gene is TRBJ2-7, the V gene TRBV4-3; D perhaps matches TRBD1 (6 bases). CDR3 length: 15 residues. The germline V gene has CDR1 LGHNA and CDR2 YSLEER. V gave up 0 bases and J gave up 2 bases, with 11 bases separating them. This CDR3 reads CASSQDTGSAYEQYF. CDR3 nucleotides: TGCGCCAGCAGCCAAGATACAGGGTCAGCCTACGAGCAGTACTTC.

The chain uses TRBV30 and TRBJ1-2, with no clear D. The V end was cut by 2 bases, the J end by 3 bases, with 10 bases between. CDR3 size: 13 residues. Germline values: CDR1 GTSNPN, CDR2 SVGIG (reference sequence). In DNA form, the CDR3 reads TGTGCCTGGAGTCCCGGGTGGGACTATGGCTACACCTTC. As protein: CAWSPGWDYGYTF.

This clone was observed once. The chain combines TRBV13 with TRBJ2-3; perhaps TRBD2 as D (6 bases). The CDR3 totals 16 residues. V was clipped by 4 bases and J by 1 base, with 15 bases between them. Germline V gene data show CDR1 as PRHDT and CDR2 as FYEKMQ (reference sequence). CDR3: CASSSEAGSGTDTQYF. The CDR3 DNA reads TGTGCCAGCAGCTCCGAGGCGGGGTCAGGCACAGATACGCAGTATTTT.

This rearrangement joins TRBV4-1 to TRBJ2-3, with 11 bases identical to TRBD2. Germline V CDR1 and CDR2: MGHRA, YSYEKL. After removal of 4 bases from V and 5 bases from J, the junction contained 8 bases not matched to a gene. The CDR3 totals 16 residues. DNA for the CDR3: TGCGCCAGCAGCCTCAGACTAGCGGGGTCCCAAGATACGCAGTATTTT. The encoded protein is CASSLRLAGSQDTQYF.

CDR3 region: CASSFGTAYGYTF. DNA of the CDR3: TGTGCCAGCAGCTTCGGGACAGCCTATGGCTACACCTTC. The chain uses TRBV6-5 and TRBJ1-2, with 7 bases fitting TRBD1. The germline CDR1 and CDR2 sequences are MNHEY and SVGAGI. This CDR3 is built from 13 residues. The trim removed 6 bases at V and 4 bases at J, leaving 5 bases unmatched.

This chain's CDR3 is CASSIDMGNTEAFF. The CDR3 nucleotides are TGTGCCAGTAGTATAGATATGGGGAACACTGAAGCTTTCTTT. V gene TRBV19 combines with J gene TRBJ1-1; no clear D. The V gene's germline CDR1 is LNHDA and CDR2 SQIVND (reference sequence). CDR3 length equals 14 residues. Trimming removed 0 bases at V and 1 base at J, with 6 bases between.

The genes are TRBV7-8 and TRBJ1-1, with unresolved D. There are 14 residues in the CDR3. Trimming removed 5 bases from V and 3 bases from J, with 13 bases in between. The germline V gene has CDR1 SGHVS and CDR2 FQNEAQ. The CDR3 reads CASSLYDFYTEAFF. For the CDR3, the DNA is TGTGCCAGCAGCCTATATGACTTTTACACTGAAGCTTTCTTT.

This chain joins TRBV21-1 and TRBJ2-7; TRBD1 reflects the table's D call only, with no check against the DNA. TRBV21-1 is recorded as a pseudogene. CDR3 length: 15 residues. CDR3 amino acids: CASSGQTGTSYEQYF. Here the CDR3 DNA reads TGTGCCAGCAGCGGCCAAACAGGGACCTCCTACGAGCAGTACTTC.

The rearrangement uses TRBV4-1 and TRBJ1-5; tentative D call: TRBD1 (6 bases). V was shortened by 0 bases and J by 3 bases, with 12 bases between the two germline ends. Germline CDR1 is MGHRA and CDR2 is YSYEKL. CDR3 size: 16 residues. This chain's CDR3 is CASSQDTGISNQPQHF. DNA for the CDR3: TGCGCCAGCAGCCAAGATACAGGGATTTCCAATCAGCCCCAGCATTTT.

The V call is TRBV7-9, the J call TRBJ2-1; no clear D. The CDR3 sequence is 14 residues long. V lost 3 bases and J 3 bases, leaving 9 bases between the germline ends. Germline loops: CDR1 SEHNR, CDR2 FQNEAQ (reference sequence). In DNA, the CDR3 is TGTGCCAGCAGCTTTATAGCTCTCTACAATGAGCAGTTCTTC. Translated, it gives CASSFIALYNEQFF. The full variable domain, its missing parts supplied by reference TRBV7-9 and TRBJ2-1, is DTGVSQNPRHKITKRGQNVTFRCDPISEHNRLYWYRQTLGQGPEFLTYFQNEAQLEKSRLLSDRFSAERPKGSFSTLEIQRTEQGDSAMYLCASSFIALYNEQFFGPGTRLTVL.

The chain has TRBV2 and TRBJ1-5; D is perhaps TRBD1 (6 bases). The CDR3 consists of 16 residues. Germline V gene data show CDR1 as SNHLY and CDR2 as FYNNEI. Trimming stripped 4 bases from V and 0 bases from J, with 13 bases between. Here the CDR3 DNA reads TGTGCCAGCAGTGGGGGGCGGATAAATAGCAATCAGCCCCAGCATTTT. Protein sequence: CASSGGRINSNQPQHF.

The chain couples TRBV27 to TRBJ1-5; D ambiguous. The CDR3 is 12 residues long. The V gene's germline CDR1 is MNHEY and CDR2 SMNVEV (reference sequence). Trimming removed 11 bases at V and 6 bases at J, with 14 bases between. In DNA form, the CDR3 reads TGTGCCTCATCATTGCCGGGTCAGCCCCAGCATTTT. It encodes CASSLPGQPQHF.

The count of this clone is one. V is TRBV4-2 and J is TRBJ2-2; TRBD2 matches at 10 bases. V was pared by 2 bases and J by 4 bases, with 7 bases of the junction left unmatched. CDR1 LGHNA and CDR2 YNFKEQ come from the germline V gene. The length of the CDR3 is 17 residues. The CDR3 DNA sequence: TGTGCCAGCAGCCAACCCGGACTAGCGGATCCCACCGGGGAGCTGTTTTTT. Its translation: CASSQPGLADPTGELFF.

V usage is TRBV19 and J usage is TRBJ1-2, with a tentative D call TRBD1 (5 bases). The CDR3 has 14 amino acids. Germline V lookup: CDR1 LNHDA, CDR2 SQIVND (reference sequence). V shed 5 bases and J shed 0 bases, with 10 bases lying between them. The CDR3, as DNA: TGTGCCAGTAGTCCGGGACCTACTAACTATGGCTACACCTTC. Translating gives CASSPGPTNYGYTF.

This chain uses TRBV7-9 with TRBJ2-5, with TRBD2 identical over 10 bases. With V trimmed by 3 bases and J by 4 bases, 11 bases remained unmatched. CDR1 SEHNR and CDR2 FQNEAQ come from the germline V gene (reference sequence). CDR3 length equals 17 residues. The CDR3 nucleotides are TGTGCCAGCAGCTTGTCGCTAGCGGGGGCCCACCGAGAGACCCAGTACTTC. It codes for CASSLSLAGAHRETQYF.

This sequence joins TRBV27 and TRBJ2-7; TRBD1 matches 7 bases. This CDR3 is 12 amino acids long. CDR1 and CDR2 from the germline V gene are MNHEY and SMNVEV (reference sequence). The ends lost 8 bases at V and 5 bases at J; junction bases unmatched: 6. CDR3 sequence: CASVDRAHEQYF. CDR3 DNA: TGTGCCAGCGTTGACAGGGCCCACGAGCAGTACTTC.